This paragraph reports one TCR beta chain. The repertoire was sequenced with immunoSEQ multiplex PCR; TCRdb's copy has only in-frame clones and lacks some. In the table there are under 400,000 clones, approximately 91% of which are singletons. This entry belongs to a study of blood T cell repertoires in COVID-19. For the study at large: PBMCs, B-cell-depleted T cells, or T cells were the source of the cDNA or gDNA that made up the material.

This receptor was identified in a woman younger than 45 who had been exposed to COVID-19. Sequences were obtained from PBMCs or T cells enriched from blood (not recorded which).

CDR3 nucleotide sequence: TGTGCCAGTAGTATTACTAGCGGGTTCTACAATGAGCAGTTCTTC. Amino acids: CASSITSGFYNEQFF. The J gene is TRBJ2-1, the V gene TRBV19; the match to TRBD2 covers 9 bases. V trimming: 3 bases; J trimming: 3 bases; junction bases outside the gene matches: 3. This CDR3 spans 15 amino acids. Germline loops: CDR1 LNHDA, CDR2 SQIVND (reference sequence). Filled out from reference TRBV19 and TRBJ2-1, the complete variable domain reads DGGITQSPKYLFRKEGQNVTLSCEQNLNHDAMYWYRQDPGQGLRLIYYSQIVNDFQKGDIAEGYSVSREKKESFPLTVTSAQKNPTAFYLCASSITSGFYNEQFFGPGTRLTVL.